Described below is a single T cell receptor (beta chain) sequence and its context. This sample stems from a study of blood T cell repertoires in COVID-19. Study-wide context: There were acute and convalescent COVID-19 samples, and they came from the United States, Italy and Spain. Sources were T cells, B-cell-depleted T cells, or PBMCs; the material itself was cDNA or gDNA.

In the original analysis: Counts of nucleated cells, estimated from reference gene primer amplification, were obtained. Data came from immunoSEQ multiplex PCR; TCRdb stores just in-frame clones and leaves some out. The V and J calls and clone size come from that table; D and trimming were worked out from the DNA. The sample yields about 140,000 clones, 85% seen once. The sample taken for sequencing was peripheral blood. This receptor was taken from a man between 45 and 60 years old with acute or convalescent COVID-19.

Here the CDR3 reads CASLVYGGSTEAFF. The CDR3 DNA reads as TGTGCCAGTCTAGTATATGGGGGGAGCACTGAAGCTTTCTTT. The chain joins TRBV19 to TRBJ1-1; tentative D call: TRBD1 (5 bases). This CDR3 is 14 amino acids long. The V end lost 8 bases, the J end lost 4 bases, and 17 bases lay between the germline ends. In germline, CDR1 is LNHDA, CDR2 SQIVND (reference sequence).